The 19 T cell receptor beta chains listed next were all sequenced from one sample in a study of blood T cell repertoires in COVID-19. Profiling relied on immunoSEQ multiplex PCR, and the TCRdb table lists in-frame clones only, not all of them. Among 300,000 to 350,000 clones listed, 80% to 90% were seen once. Sequenced sample: peripheral blood. These receptor sequences come from a man aged 25 to 40 with COVID-19, enrolled during active disease.

This rearrangement joins TRBV12-3 or TRBV12-4 to TRBJ2-3; weak D call: TRBD2 (5 bases). Trimming took off 6 bases at V and 2 bases at J, with 6 bases between the two ends. This CDR3 spans 12 amino acids. The CDR3: CASSGNTDTQYF. For the CDR3, the DNA is TGTGCCAGCAGCGGGAACACAGATACGCAGTATTTT.

This rearrangement joins TRBV5-5 to TRBJ1-1, with D maybe TRBD1 (5 bases). The CDR3 runs 17 residues. Looked up from germline, CDR1 is SGHKS and CDR2 is YYEKEE (reference sequence). V lost 6 bases and J lost 5, with 26 bases in between. CDR3 protein: CASITETRQSRPTEAFF. In DNA, the CDR3 is TGTGCCAGCATCACCGAGACTCGACAGTCTAGACCTACTGAAGCTTTCTTT.

CDR3: CASSQDAGKETQYF. CDR3 DNA sequence: TGCGCCAGCAGCCAAGATGCCGGGAAAGAGACCCAGTACTTC. The chain uses TRBV4-3 and TRBJ2-5; tentatively, D is TRBD2 (5 bases). Trimming removed 0 bases at V and 3 bases at J, with 8 bases between. Germline V gene sequence: CDR1 LGHNA, CDR2 YSLEER. The CDR3 consists of 14 residues.

The V call is TRBV24-1, the J call TRBJ1-1; no firm D call. V was pared by 2 bases and J by 11 bases, with 17 bases between. Germline-derived CDR1 and CDR2 are KGHDR and SFDVKD. This CDR3 is 14 amino acids long. CDR3: CATSDSGVILGAFF. The CDR3 DNA reads as TGTGCCACCAGTGATTCCGGGGTTATCCTAGGGGCTTTCTTT.

The chain combines TRBV7-3 with TRBJ2-6; D may be TRBD1 (6 bases). The CDR3 sequence is 20 residues long. The V end was cut by 3 bases, the J end by 0 bases, with 21 bases between. The germline gives CDR1 SGHTA, CDR2 FQGTGA. The CDR3 DNA is TGTGCCAGCAGCTTGACCTGGCCGGGACAATTAAGCTCTGGGGCCAACGTCCTGACTTTC. It translates to CASSLTWPGQLSSGANVLTF.

With regard to this clone: The sample contains more than one DNA sequence encoding this CDR3. The chain carries TRBV12-3 or TRBV12-4 and TRBJ1-1; D possibly corresponds to TRBD1 (5 bases). V was clipped by 3 bases and J by 1 base, with 6 bases between them. CDR3 length: 13 residues. The CDR3 DNA sequence: TGTGCCAGCAGTTTCAGGGCGAACACTGAAGCTTTCTTT. Its translation is CASSFRANTEAFF.

The V call is TRBV9, the J call TRBJ1-1; D might be TRBD1 (6 bases). This CDR3 is built from 15 residues. Trimming left V 0 bases short and J 4 bases short, with 13 bases between. Germline V CDR1 and CDR2: SGDLS, YYNGEE. CDR3 protein: CASSVDTGSGTEAFF. Written as DNA, the CDR3 is TGTGCCAGCAGCGTAGATACAGGGTCGGGCACTGAAGCTTTCTTT.

The chain has TRBV9 and TRBJ2-5, with D tentatively TRBD1 (7 bases). CDR3 length equals 14 residues. Trimming took off 0 bases at V and 11 bases at J, with 17 bases between the two ends. In germline, CDR1 is SGDLS, CDR2 YYNGEE. CDR3 coding DNA: TGTGCCAGCAGCGTAGTCGGGGGACAGCAACCGCAGTACTTC. Encoded protein: CASSVVGGQQPQYF.

The chain recombines TRBV28 with TRBJ1-4; 8 bases agree with TRBD1. The V segment lost 6 bases and the J segment 5 bases; nucleotides outside the gene matches: 8. Germline CDR1 MDHEN, CDR2 SYDVKM. This CDR3 is 15 amino acids long. The CDR3 here is CASSLATGGNEKLFF. Written as DNA, the CDR3 is TGTGCCAGCAGCCTAGCCACAGGGGGGAATGAAAAACTGTTTTTT.

The rearrangement uses TRBV5-6 and TRBJ2-1; 14 bases match TRBD2. The junction had 11 bases not matched to a gene; V was cut back by 2 bases and J by 10 bases. The CDR3 consists of 17 residues. Germline V gives CDR1 SGHDT, CDR2 YYEEEE. CDR3 amino acids: CASSFAGGLAGDGEQFF. CDR3 nucleotide sequence: TGTGCCAGCAGCTTTGCGGGGGGACTAGCGGGAGATGGGGAGCAGTTCTTC.

V and J are TRBV6-1 and TRBJ2-6; D not certain. The CDR3 has 19 amino acids. Germline CDR1 and CDR2: MNHNS and SASEGT. Deletions cut 2 bases from V and 0 bases from J, with 17 bases between. The CDR3 loop reads CASSERIASLTSGANVLTF. In DNA form, the CDR3 reads TGTGCCAGCAGTGAAAGAATCGCCTCCCTAACCTCTGGGGCCAACGTCCTGACTTTC.

The chain links TRBV5-4 to TRBJ2-7, with 9 bases aligning to TRBD1. The CDR3 sequence is 14 residues long. With 3 bases clipped from V and 4 bases from J, the junction kept 5 bases outside the gene matches. In germline, CDR1 is SGHNT, CDR2 YYREEE (reference sequence). Written as DNA, the CDR3 is TGTGCCAGCAGCTCCGGGACAGGGATATACGAGCAGTACTTC. This sequence encodes CASSSGTGIYEQYF.

For the CDR3, the DNA is TGTGCCAGCAGCGGGACTAGCGTCTCCTACGAGCAGTACTTC. It yields the protein CASSGTSVSYEQYF. The V gene is TRBV2, the J gene TRBJ2-7, with 10 bases identical to TRBD2. CDR1 SNHLY and CDR2 FYNNEI come from the germline V gene. V shed 6 bases, J shed 0 bases, and the junction held 2 bases outside the gene matches. CDR3 length: 14 residues.

The rearrangement uses TRBV5-1 and TRBJ2-3, with 7 bases matching TRBD1. V lost 7 bases to trimming and J lost 0 bases; unmatched junction nucleotides: 2. The CDR3 runs to 13 residues. Per germline, CDR1 SGHRS and CDR2 YFSETQ. CDR3 DNA: TGCGCCAGCCGACAGGGAAGCACAGATACGCAGTATTTT. Amino acid sequence: CASRQGSTDTQYF.

V usage is TRBV10-1 and J usage is TRBJ2-3; a possible D gene is TRBD2 (5 bases). CDR3 length: 16 residues. The germline CDR1 and CDR2 sequences are WNHNN and SYGVQD (reference sequence). V lost 3 bases to trimming and J lost 3 bases, with 16 bases between them. For the CDR3, the DNA is TGCGCCAGCAGTGAATGGCCCTTAGAGGGAACAGATACGCAGTATTTT. Translation: CASSEWPLEGTDTQYF.

This rearrangement joins TRBV6-5 to TRBJ1-2, with 7 bases identical to TRBD1. This CDR3 region has 14 residues. The germline V gene has CDR1 MNHEY and CDR2 SVGAGI. Trimming cost V 8 bases and J 4 bases; bases outside gene matches: 10. CDR3 bases: TGTGCCAGCTGGAGGGGGCGGGAAAGCTATGGCTACACCTTC. Encoded protein: CASWRGRESYGYTF.

The chain is built from TRBV29-1 and TRBJ2-1, with 10 bases matching TRBD2. Germline CDR1 and CDR2: SQVTM and ANQGSEA. The V segment lost 5 bases and the J segment 9 bases; nucleotides outside the gene matches: 16. CDR3 length: 16 amino acids. This CDR3 is CSVRILSGRAGGEQFF. The CDR3 nucleotides are TGCAGCGTTAGGATCCTCAGCGGGAGGGCCGGGGGTGAGCAGTTCTTC.

The rearrangement joins TRBV10-3 to TRBJ2-7; weak D call: TRBD2 (5 bases). The CDR3 is 13 residues long. V gave up 4 bases and J gave up 2 bases, with 9 bases separating them. Germline V CDR1 and CDR2: ENHRY, SYGVKD. CDR3 amino acids: CAISVGGAYEQYF. For the CDR3, the DNA is TGTGCCATCAGTGTAGGAGGAGCCTACGAGCAGTACTTC.

The count of this clone is one. The chain links TRBV2 to TRBJ2-5; D might be TRBD2 (5 bases). With 4 bases removed from V and 5 bases from J, the gap between germline ends came to 14 bases. Germline V gives CDR1 SNHLY, CDR2 FYNNEI. The length of the CDR3 is 14 residues. The CDR3 reads CASSAGRVRETQYF. For the CDR3, the DNA is TGTGCCAGCAGTGCTGGGAGAGTTAGGGAGACCCAGTACTTC. Filled out from reference TRBV2 and TRBJ2-5, the complete variable domain reads EPEVTQTPSHQVTQMGQEVILRCVPISNHLYFYWYRQILGQKVEFLVSFYNNEISEKSEIFDDQFSVERPDGSNFTLKIRSTKLEDSAMYFCASSAGRVRETQYFGPGTRLLVL.